This T cell receptor (beta chain) originates from a study of HIV-infected patients and healthy controls. All unsorted peripheral T cells were captured because whole blood was used without fractionation. Study-wide findings and caveats: The diversity differences were not explained by slight age and sex differences between study cohorts.

Alpha and beta constant-region primers primed reverse transcription of around 0.5 ug RNA. Separate chain-specific third strand synthesis with multiplexing indices produced the alpha and beta libraries. Each molecule carried a 12-nucleotide identifier made of two joined random hexamers added before amplification. TCRdb re-called the 5' RACE reads through MiXCR, storing one row per CDR3 protein. The sample comprises approximately 7,700 distinct CDR3 sequences, 5.5% to 7% of which are singletons, and approximately 23% rests with the top ten. This clonotype was seen many times. No antigen is known for it. The TCR comes from an adult with HIV infection. The input for sequencing was blood, taken before antiretroviral therapy.

The chain's CDR3 is CSARLAAALQETQYF. The CDR3 DNA is TGCAGTGCTAGATTGGCGGCAGCACTACAAGAGACCCAGTACTTC. The chain links TRBV20-1 to TRBJ2-5; D not certain. Trimming removed 2 bases from V and 2 bases from J, with 15 bases in between. This CDR3 is built from 15 residues. Germline CDR1 and CDR2: DFQATT and SNEGSKA (reference sequence).